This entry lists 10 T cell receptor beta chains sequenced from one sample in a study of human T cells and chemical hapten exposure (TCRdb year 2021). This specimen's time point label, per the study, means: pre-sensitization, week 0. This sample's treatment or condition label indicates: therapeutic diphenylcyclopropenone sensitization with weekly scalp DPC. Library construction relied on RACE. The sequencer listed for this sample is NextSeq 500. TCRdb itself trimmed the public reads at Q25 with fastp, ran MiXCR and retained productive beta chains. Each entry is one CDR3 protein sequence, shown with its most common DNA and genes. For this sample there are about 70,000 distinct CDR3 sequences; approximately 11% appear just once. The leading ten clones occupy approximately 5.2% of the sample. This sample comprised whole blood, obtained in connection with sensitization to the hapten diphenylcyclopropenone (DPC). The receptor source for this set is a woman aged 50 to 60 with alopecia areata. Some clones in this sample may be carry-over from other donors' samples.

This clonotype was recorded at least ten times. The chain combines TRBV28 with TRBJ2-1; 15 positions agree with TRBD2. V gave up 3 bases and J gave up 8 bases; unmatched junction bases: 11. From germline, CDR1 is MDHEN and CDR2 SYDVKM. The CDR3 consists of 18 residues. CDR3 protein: CASSLRTSGRAWVHEQFF. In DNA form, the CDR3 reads TGTGCCAGCAGTTTGAGGACTAGCGGGAGGGCCTGGGTCCATGAGCAGTTCTTC.

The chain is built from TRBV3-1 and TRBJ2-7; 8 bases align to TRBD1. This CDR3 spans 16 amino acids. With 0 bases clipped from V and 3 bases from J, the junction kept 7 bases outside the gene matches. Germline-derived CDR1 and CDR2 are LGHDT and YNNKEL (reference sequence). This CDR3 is CASSQETGAKFYEQYF. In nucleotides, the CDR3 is TGTGCCAGCAGCCAAGAGACAGGGGCGAAGTTCTACGAGCAGTACTTC.

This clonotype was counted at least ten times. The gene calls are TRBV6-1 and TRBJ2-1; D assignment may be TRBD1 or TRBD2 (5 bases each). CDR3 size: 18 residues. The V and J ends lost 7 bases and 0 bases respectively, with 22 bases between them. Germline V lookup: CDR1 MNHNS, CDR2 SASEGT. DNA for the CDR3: TGTGCCAGCAAGGGGAGACTATTAAGCGTAAGCTCCTACAATGAGCAGTTCTTC. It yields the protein CASKGRLLSVSSYNEQFF.

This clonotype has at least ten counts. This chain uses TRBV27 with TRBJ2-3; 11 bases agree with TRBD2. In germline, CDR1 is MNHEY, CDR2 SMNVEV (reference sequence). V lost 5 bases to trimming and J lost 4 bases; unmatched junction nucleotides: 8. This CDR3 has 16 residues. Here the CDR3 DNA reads TGTGCCAGCAGTCCCCTCGGGACTAGCGGCCCAGATACGCAGTATTTT. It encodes CASSPLGTSGPDTQYF.

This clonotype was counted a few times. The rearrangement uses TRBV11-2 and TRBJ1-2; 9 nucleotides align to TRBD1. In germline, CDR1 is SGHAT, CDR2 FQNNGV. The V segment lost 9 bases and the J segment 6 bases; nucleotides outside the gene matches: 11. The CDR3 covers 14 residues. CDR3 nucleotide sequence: TGTGCCAGTAACGACGCCACAGGGGGCAATGGCTACACCTTC. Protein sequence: CASNDATGGNGYTF.

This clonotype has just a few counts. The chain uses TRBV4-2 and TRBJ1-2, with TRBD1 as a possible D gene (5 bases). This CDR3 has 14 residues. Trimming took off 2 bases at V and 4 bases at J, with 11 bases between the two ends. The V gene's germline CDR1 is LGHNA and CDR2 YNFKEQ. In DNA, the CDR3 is TGTGCCAGCAGCCAACAGGGAGGGTCCTATGGCTACACCTTC. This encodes CASSQQGGSYGYTF.

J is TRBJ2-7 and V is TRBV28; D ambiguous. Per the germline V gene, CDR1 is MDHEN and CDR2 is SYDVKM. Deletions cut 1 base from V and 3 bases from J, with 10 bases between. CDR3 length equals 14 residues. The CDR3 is CASSLSIRFYEQYF. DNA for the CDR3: TGTGCCAGCAGTTTATCCATTAGATTCTACGAGCAGTACTTC.

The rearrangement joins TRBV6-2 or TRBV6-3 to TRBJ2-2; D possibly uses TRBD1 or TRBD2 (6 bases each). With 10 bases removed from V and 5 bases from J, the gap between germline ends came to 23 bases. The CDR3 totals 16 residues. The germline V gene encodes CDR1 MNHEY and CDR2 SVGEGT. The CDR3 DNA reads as TGTGCCACGGGACGGGGGCAGAGAATGGGGACCGGGGAGCTGTTTTTT. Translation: CATGRGQRMGTGELFF.

Written as DNA, the CDR3 is TGTGCCAGCAGCCCCGGACATTACCTACGAGGAGATACGCAGTATTTT. Its translation is CASSPGHYLRGDTQYF. This rearrangement joins TRBV7-9 to TRBJ2-3, with a weak D call TRBD1 (5 bases). Between the trimmed V and J ends, which lost 5 bases and 5 bases, there was a span of 20 bases. The germline gives CDR1 SEHNR, CDR2 FQNEAQ (reference sequence). The CDR3 is 16 amino acids.

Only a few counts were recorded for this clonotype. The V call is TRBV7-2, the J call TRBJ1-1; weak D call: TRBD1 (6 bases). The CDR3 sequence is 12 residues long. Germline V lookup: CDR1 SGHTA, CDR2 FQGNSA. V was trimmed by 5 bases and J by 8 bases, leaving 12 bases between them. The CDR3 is CASSPWTVEAFF. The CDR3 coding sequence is TGTGCCAGCAGCCCCTGGACAGTCGAAGCTTTCTTT.